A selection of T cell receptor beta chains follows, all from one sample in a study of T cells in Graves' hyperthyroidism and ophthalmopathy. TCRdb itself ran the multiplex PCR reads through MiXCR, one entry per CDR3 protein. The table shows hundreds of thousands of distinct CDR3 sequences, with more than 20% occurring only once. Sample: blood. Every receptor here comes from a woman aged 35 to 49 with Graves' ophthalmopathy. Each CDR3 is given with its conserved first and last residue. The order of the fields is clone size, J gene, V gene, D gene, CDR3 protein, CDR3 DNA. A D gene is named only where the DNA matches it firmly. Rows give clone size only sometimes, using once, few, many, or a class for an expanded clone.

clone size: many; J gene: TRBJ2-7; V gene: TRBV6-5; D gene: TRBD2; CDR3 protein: CASRPGGLIYEQYF; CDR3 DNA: TGTGCCAGCAGACCGGGGGGACTAATTTACGAGCAGTACTTC
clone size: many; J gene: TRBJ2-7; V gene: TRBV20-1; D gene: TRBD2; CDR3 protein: CSASDLAGVSYYEQYF; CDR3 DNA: TGCAGTGCTAGTGACCTAGCGGGAGTGAGCTACTACGAGCAGTACTTC
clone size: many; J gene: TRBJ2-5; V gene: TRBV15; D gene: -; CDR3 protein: CATSRVEQLQETQYF; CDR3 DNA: TGTGCCACCAGCAGAGTTGAGCAGCTCCAAGAGACCCAGTACTTC
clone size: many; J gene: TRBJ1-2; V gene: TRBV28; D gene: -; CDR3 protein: CASTSQDYGYTF; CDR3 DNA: TGTGCCAGCACCTCTCAGGACTATGGCTACACCTTC
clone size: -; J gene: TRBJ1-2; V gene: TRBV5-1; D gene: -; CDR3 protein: CASSTIGDASGYNF; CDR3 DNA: TGCGCCAGCAGCACCATCGGGGACGCCTCTGGCTACAACTTC
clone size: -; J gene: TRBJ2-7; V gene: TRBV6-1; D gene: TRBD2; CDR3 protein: CASRGGGAYEQYF; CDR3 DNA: TGTGCCAGCAGGGGCGGGGGGGCCTACGAGCAGTACTTC
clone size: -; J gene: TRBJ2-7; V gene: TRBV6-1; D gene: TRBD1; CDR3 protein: CATDAQGAIYEQYF; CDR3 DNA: TGTGCCACCGATGCACAGGGGGCAATCTACGAGCAGTACTTC
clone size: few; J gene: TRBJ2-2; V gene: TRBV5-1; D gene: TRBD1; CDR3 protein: CASRYGQGANTGELFF; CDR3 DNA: TGCGCCAGCAGATACGGACAGGGGGCTAACACCGGGGAGCTGTTTTTT
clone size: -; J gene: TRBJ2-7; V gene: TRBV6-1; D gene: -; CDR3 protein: CASSESEAVPPYYEQYF; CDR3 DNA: TGTGCCAGCAGTGAATCGGAAGCGGTTCCCCCCTACTACGAGCAGTACTTC
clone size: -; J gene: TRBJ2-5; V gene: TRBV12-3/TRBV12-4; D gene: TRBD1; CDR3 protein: CASSLGDREIVETQYF; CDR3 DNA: TGTGCCAGCAGTTTAGGGGACAGGGAAATAGTGGAGACCCAGTACTTC
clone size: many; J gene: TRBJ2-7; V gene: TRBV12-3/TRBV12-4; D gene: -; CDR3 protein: CASSLERMGSPTSEQYF; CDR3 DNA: TGTGCCAGCAGTTTAGAGCGGATGGGCAGCCCTACTTCTGAGCAGTACTTC
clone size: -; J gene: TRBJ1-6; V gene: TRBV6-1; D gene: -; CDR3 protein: CASRTEGSSPLHF; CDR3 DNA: TGTGCCAGCAGAACAGAGGGCTCTTCACCCCTCCACTTT
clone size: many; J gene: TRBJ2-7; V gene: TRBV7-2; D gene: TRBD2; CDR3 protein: CASSAGLGLAYEQYF; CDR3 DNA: TGTGCCAGCAGCGCAGGACTAGGGTTAGCCTACGAGCAGTACTTC
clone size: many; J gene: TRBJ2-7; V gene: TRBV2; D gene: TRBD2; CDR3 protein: CASSDTQRLAGGEQYF; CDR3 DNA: TGTGCCAGCAGTGACACGCAACGACTAGCGGGAGGCGAGCAGTACTTC
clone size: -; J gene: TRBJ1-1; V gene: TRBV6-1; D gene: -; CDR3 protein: CASSEEGGSTEAFF; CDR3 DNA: TGTGCCAGCAGTGAGGAGGGAGGGAGCACTGAAGCTTTCTTT
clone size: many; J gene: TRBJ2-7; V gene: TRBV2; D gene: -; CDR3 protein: CASSRPSLLFSYEQYF; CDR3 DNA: TGTGCCAGCAGTCGGCCAAGCCTCTTGTTTTCCTACGAGCAGTACTTC
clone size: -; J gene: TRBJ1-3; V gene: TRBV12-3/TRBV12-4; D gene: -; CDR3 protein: CASSLAWTAGNTIYF; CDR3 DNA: TGTGCCAGCAGTTTAGCCTGGACAGCTGGAAACACCATATATTTT
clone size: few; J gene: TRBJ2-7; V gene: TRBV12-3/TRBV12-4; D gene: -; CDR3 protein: CASSPDLYEQYF; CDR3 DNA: TGTGCCAGCAGTCCGGATTTATACGAGCAGTACTTC
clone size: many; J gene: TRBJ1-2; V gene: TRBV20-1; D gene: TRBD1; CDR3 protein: CSARRGQDYGYTF; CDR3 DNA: TGCAGTGCTAGAAGGGGGCAGGACTATGGCTACACCTTC
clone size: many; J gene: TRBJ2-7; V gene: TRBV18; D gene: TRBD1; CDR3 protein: CASSPRTGNIYEQYF; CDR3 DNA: TGTGCCAGCTCACCCCGGACAGGGAATATATACGAGCAGTACTTC
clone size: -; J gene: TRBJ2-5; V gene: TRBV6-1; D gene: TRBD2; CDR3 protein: CASGEGSDQETQYF; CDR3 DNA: TGTGCCAGCGGGGAGGGGTCTGACCAAGAGACCCAGTACTTC
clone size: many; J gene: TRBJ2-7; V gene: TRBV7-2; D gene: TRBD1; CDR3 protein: CASSPGQVGEQYF; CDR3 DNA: TGTGCCAGCAGCCCCGGACAGGTGGGCGAGCAGTACTTC
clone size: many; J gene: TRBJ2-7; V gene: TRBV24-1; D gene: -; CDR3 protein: CATSLAGVNEQYF; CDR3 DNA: TGTGCCACCAGTCTGGCAGGGGTTAACGAGCAGTACTTC
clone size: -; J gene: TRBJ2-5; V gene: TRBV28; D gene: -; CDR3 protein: CATLRILKETQYF; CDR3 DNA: TGTGCCACTCTCAGGATCCTTAAAGAGACCCAGTACTTC
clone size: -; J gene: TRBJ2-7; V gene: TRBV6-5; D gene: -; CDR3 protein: CASSYLRYEGGEQYF; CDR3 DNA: TGTGCCAGCAGTTACCTCCGATACGAGGGCGGCGAGCAGTACTTC
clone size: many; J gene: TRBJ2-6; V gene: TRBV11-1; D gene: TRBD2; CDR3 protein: CASRLAGEDSGANVLTF; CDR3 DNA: TGTGCCAGCAGACTAGCGGGAGAAGACTCCGGGGCCAACGTCCTGACTTTC
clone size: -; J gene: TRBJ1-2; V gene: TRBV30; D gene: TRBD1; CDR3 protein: CAWRQAGGGYTF; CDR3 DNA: TGTGCCTGGAGACAGGCAGGGGGGGGCTACACCTTC
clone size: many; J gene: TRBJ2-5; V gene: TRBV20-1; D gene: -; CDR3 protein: CSARGPTGYQETQYF; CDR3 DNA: TGCAGTGCCAGAGGGCCTACCGGGTACCAAGAGACCCAGTACTTC
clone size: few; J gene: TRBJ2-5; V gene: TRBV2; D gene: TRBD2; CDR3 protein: CASIGAAGRETQYF; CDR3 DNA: TGTGCCAGCATCGGTGCAGCGGGAAGGGAGACCCAGTACTTC
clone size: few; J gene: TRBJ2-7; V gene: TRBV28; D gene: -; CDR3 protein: CASRYIGHEQYF; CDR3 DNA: TGTGCCAGCAGATATATAGGGCACGAGCAGTACTTC
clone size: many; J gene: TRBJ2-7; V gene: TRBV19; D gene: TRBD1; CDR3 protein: CASSTSGQAPEQYF; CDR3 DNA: TGTGCCAGTAGTACCTCGGGACAGGCCCCCGAGCAGTACTTC
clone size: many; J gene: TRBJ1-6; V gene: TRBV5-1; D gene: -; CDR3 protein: CASSLRQVNSPLHF; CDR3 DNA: TGCGCCAGCAGCTTACGTCAAGTGAATTCACCCCTCCACTTT
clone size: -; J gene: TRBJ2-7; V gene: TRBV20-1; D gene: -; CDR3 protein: CSAKVGGGGWYF; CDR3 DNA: TGCAGTGCTAAAGTGGGTGGGGGAGGTTGGTACTTC
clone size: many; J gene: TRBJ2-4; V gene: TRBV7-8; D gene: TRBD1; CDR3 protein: CASSLQRTGASKNIQYF; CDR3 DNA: TGTGCCAGCAGCTTACAACGGACAGGGGCTTCCAAAAACATTCAGTACTTC
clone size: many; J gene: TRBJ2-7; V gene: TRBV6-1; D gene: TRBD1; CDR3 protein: CASTRQGFNEQYF; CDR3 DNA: TGTGCCAGCACTCGACAGGGATTCAACGAGCAGTACTTC
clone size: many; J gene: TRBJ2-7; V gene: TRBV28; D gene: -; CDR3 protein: CASILIWGKQHYEQYF; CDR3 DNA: TGTGCCAGCATCCTCATATGGGGGAAGCAACACTACGAGCAGTACTTC
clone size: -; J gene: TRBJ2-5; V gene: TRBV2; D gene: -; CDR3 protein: CATREALIGETQYF; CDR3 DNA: TGTGCGACACGGGAAGCCCTAATCGGGGAGACCCAGTACTTC
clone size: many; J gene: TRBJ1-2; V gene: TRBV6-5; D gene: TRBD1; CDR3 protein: CASSYRGTGGDYGYTF; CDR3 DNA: TGTGCCAGCAGTTACCGGGGGACAGGGGGGGACTATGGCTACACCTTC
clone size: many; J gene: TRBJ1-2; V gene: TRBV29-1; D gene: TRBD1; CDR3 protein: CSAPSTGEGGYTF; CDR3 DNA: TGCAGCGCCCCCTCTACAGGGGAGGGTGGCTACACCTTC
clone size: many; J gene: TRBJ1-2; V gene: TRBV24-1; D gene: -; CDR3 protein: CATSGFAGYGYTF; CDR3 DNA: TGTGCCACCAGCGGCTTCGCCGGCTATGGCTACACCTTC
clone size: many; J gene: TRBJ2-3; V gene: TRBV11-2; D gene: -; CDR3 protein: CASSLEVPGSSTDTQYF; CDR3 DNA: TGTGCCAGCAGCTTAGAGGTCCCAGGATCTAGCACAGATACGCAGTATTTT
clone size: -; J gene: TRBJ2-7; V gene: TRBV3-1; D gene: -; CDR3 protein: CASSQEIPPYEQYF; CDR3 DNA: TGTGCCAGCAGCCAAGAGATCCCCCCCTACGAGCAGTACTTC
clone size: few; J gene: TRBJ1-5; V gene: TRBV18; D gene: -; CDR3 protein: CASSPPGHTEPQHF; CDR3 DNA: TGTGCCAGCTCACCACCGGGACATACAGAGCCCCAGCATTTT
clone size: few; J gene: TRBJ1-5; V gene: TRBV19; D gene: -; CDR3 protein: CASSIRQTGNQPQHF; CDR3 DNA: TGTGCCAGTAGTATACGGCAGACGGGCAATCAGCCCCAGCATTTT
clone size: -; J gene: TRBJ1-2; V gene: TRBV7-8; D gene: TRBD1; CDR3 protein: CASSLAGAGGDRYTF; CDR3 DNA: TGTGCCAGCAGCTTAGCAGGGGCAGGGGGTGATCGCTACACCTTC
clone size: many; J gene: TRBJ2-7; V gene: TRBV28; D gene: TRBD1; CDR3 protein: CASSRTGGLYEQYF; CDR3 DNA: TGTGCCAGCAGTCGGACAGGGGGACTTTACGAGCAGTACTTC
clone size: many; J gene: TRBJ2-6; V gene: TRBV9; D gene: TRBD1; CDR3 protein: CASSQDRPGANVLTF; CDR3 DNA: TGTGCCAGCAGCCAGGACAGGCCTGGGGCCAACGTCCTGACTTTC
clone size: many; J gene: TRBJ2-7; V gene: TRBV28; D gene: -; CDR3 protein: CASSLLGARYEQYF; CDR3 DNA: TGTGCCAGCAGTTTGTTGGGAGCGCGCTACGAGCAGTACTTC
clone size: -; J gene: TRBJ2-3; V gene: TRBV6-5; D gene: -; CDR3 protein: CASSSLTRRLGDTQYF; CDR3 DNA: TGTGCCAGCAGTTCCCTAACGCGCCGCCTTGGAGATACGCAGTATTTT
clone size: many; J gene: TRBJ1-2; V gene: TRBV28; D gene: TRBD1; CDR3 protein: CASSSGQGDYGYTF; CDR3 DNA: TGTGCCAGCAGTTCAGGACAGGGGGACTATGGCTACACCTTC
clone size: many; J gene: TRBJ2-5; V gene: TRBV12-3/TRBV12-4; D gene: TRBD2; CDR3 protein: CASRLPTSEETQYF; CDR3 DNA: TGTGCCAGCCGGTTGCCTACTAGCGAAGAGACCCAGTACTTC
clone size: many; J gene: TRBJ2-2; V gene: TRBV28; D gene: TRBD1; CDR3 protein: CASKTGVNTGELFF; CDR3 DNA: TGTGCCAGCAAGACAGGGGTAAACACCGGGGAGCTGTTTTTT
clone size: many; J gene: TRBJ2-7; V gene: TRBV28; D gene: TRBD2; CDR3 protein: CASSFSWDYRYAPNEQYF; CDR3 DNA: TGTGCCAGCAGTTTCAGCTGGGACTATCGTTACGCCCCCAACGAGCAGTACTTC
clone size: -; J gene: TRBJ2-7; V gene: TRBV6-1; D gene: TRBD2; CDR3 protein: CASSRPGLAAYEQYF; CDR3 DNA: TGTGCCAGCAGTCGACCGGGGCTAGCGGCCTACGAGCAGTACTTC
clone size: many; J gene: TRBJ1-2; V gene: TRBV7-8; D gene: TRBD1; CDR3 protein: CASSVEQGSGYTF; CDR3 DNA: TGTGCCAGCAGCGTAGAACAGGGGAGTGGCTACACCTTC
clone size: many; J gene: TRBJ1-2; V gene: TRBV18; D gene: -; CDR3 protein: CASSPSGTPIYGYTF; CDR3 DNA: TGTGCCAGCTCACCATCTGGGACACCGATCTATGGCTACACCTTC